These 9 T cell receptor beta chains share one sample of origin, sequenced in a study of blood T cell repertoires in COVID-19. Profiled with immunoSEQ multiplex PCR; TCRdb holds only in-frame clones, not every one. The sample contains approximately 120,000 clones, approximately 82% of which appear only once. The sequencing input was peripheral blood. The source of these receptors is a woman aged 60-70 years with acute or convalescent COVID-19.

The chain combines TRBV11-3 with TRBJ2-1; 12 nucleotides agree with TRBD2. The germline CDR1 and CDR2 sequences are SGHNT and YENEEA. V was clipped by 1 base and J by 6 bases; unmatched bases: 1. The CDR3 has 15 residues. The DNA of the CDR3 is TGTGCCAGCAGCTTAGCTAGCGGGAGGGCCAATGAGCAGTTCTTC. Translated, it gives CASSLASGRANEQFF.

The CDR3 is CASSVLGGTGPPKLFF. The CDR3 DNA is TGTGCCAGCAGTGTCCTAGGGGGGACAGGGCCCCCAAAACTGTTTTTT. V gene TRBV2 combines with J gene TRBJ1-4; 9 positions agree with TRBD1. V gave up 4 bases and J gave up 10 bases; unmatched junction bases: 13. CDR1 and CDR2 (germline): SNHLY, FYNNEI. The CDR3 length is 16 residues.

The rearrangement uses TRBV28 and TRBJ1-2; perhaps TRBD1 as D (5 bases). CDR3 length equals 15 residues. Germline CDR1 reads MDHEN; CDR2 reads SYDVKM. V lost 4 bases and J lost 13, with 25 bases in between. The CDR3: CASSYLSTETPYCTF. In DNA, the CDR3 is TGTGCCAGCAGTTATCTCTCGACAGAAACCCCGTATTGCACCTTC.

J is TRBJ1-5 and V is TRBV7-2, with a tentative D call TRBD1 (5 bases). The CDR3 is 15 amino acids. Germline CDR1 and CDR2: SGHTA and FQGNSA. V shed 2 bases and J shed 4 bases, with 12 bases lying between them. CDR3 DNA: TGTGCCAGCAGCTTATGGGGCGGGGAGAATCAGCCCCAGCATTTT. Amino acids: CASSLWGGENQPQHF. Supplemented by reference TRBV7-2 and TRBJ1-5, the full variable domain reads GAGVSQSPSNKVTEKGKDVELRCDPISGHTALYWYRQSLGQGLEFLIYFQGNSAPDKSGLPSDRFSAERTGGSVSTLTIQRTQQEDSAVYLCASSLWGGENQPQHFGDGTRLSIL.

The chain has TRBV28 and TRBJ2-7; 9 positions agree with TRBD2. CDR1 is MDHEN and CDR2 is SYDVKM in the germline V gene. There are 15 residues in the CDR3. V was clipped by 7 bases and J by 2 bases; unmatched bases: 9. The CDR3 reads CASTTPAGGAYEQYF. The CDR3 coding sequence is TGTGCCAGCACCACGCCAGCGGGGGGAGCCTACGAGCAGTACTTC.

V and J are TRBV14 and TRBJ2-7, with 7 bases matching TRBD2. V shed 0 bases, J shed 6 bases, and the junction held 20 bases outside the gene matches. Germline values: CDR1 SGHDN, CDR2 FVKESK. The CDR3 is made up of 19 amino acids. In DNA form, the CDR3 reads TGTGCCAGCAGCCAAGAATGGGGGACTCAATGGCGGGGGACCGGCGAGCAGTACTTC. This translates into CASSQEWGTQWRGTGEQYF.

The chain recombines TRBV6-6 with TRBJ1-2; 7 bases align to TRBD1. This CDR3 is 13 amino acids long. The V gene end was trimmed by 5 bases and the J gene end by 7 bases; junction bases not matched to a gene: 7. CDR1 and CDR2 (germline): MNHNY, SVGAGI (reference sequence). The chain's CDR3 is CASSPRGQRGYTF. Here the CDR3 DNA reads TGTGCCAGCAGTCCGAGGGGGCAGCGTGGCTACACCTTC.

V is TRBV24-1 and J is TRBJ1-5, with a possible D match to TRBD1 (6 bases). Trimming pared 4 bases from V and 6 bases from J, leaving 12 bases between. The CDR3 is 14 residues long. Germline CDR1 reads KGHDR; CDR2 reads SFDVKD. Written as DNA, the CDR3 is TGTGCCACCAGTGAGTCCGGGACACTTCAGCCCCAGCATTTT. This translates into CATSESGTLQPQHF.

V is TRBV29-1 and J is TRBJ1-1; TRBD1 is a possible D gene (5 bases). V was trimmed by 5 bases and J by 6 bases, leaving 10 bases between them. Germline-derived CDR1 and CDR2 are SQVTM and ANQGSEA. The length of the CDR3 is 11 residues. CDR3 region: CSVMDIPEAFF. CDR3 DNA: TGCAGCGTTATGGACATCCCTGAAGCTTTCTTT. Supplemented by reference TRBV29-1 and TRBJ1-1, the full variable domain reads SAVISQKPSRDICQRGTSLTIQCQVDSQVTMMFWYRQQPGQSLTLIATANQGSEATYESGFVIDKFPISRPNLTFSTLTVSNMSPEDSSIYLCSVMDIPEAFFGQGTRLTVV.